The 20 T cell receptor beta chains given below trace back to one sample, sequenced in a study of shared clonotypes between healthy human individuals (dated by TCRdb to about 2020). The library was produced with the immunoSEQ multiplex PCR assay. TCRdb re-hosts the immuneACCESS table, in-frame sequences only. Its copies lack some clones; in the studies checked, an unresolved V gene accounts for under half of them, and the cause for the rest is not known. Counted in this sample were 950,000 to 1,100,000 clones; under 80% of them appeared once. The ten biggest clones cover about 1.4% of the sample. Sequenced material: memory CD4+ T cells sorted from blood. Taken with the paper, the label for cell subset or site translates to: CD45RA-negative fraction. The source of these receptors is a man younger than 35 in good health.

CDR3 sequence (DNA): TGTGCCAGCAGCCCCCCGCGAGGACGGGAGACCCAGTACTTC. Its translation is CASSPPRGRETQYF. The chain recombines TRBV5-4 with TRBJ2-5; no reliable D call. Trimming stripped 4 bases from V and 5 bases from J, with 15 bases between. Germline values: CDR1 SGHNT, CDR2 YYREEE (reference sequence). The CDR3 contains 14 residues.

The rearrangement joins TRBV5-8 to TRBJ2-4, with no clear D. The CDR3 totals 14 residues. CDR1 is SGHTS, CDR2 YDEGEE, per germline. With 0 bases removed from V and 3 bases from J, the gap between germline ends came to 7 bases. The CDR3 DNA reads TGTGCCAGCAGCTTGGTGACTTTCAAAAACATTCAGTACTTC. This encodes CASSLVTFKNIQYF.

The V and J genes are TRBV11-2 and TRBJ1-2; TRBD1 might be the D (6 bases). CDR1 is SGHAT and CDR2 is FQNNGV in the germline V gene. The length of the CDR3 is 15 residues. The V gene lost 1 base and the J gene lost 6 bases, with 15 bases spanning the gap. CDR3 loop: CASSLAGAAGHGYTF. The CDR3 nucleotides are TGTGCCAGCAGCTTAGCGGGGGCTGCGGGCCATGGCTACACCTTC.

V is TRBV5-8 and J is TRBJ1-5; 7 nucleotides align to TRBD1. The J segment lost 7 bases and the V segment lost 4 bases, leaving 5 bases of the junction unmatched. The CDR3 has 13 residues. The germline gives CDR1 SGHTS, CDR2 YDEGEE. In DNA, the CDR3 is TGTGCCAGCAGCCCCGACAGGGTACAGCCCCAGCATTTT. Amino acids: CASSPDRVQPQHF.

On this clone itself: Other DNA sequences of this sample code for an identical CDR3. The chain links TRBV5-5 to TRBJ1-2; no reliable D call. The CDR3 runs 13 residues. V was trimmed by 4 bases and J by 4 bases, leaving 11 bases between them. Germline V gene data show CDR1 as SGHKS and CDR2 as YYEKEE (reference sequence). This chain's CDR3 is CASSPDPSYGYTF. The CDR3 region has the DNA TGTGCCAGCAGCCCCGACCCATCCTATGGCTACACCTTC.

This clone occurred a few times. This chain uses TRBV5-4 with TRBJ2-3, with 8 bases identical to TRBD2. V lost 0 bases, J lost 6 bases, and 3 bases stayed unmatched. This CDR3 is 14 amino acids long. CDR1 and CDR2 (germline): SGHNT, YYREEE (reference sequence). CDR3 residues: CASSLVGGGDTQYF. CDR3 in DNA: TGTGCCAGCAGCTTGGTCGGCGGGGGGGATACGCAGTATTTT.

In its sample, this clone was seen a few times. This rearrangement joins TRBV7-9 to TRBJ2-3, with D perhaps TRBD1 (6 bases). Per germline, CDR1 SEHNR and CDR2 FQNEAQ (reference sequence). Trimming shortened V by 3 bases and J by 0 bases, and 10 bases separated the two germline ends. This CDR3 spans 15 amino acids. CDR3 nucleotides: TGTGCCAGCAGCTTGTCGGGACATAGCACAGATACGCAGTATTTT. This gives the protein CASSLSGHSTDTQYF. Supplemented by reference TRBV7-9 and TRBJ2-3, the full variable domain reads DTGVSQNPRHKITKRGQNVTFRCDPISEHNRLYWYRQTLGQGPEFLTYFQNEAQLEKSRLLSDRFSAERPKGSFSTLEIQRTEQGDSAMYLCASSLSGHSTDTQYFGPGTRLTVL.

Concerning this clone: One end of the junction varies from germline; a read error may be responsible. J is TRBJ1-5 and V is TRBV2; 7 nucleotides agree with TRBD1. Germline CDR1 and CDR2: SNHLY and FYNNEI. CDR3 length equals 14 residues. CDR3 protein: CASKEAGQAQPQHF. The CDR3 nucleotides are TGTGCTAGCAAGGAGGCCGGACAGGCGCAGCCCCAGCATTTT.

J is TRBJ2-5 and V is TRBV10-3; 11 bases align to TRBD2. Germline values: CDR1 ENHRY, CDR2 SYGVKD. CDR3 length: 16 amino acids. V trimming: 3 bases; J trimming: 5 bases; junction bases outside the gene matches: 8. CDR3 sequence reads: CAISEAPLAGGETQYF. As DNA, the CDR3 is TGTGCCATCAGTGAAGCCCCCCTAGCGGGGGGTGAGACCCAGTACTTC.

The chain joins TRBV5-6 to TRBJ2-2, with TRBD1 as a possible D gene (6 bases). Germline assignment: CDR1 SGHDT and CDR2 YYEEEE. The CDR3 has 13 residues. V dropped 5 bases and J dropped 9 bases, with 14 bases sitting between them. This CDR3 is CASSPPQGRELFF. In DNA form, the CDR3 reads TGTGCCAGCAGTCCACCACAGGGACGGGAGCTGTTTTTT. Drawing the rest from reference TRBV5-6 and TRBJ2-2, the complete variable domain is DAGVTQSPTHLIKTRGQQVTLRCSPKSGHDTVSWYQQALGQGPQFIFQYYEEEERQRGNFPDRFSGHQFPNYSSELNVNALLLGDSALYLCASSPPQGRELFFGEGSRLTVL.

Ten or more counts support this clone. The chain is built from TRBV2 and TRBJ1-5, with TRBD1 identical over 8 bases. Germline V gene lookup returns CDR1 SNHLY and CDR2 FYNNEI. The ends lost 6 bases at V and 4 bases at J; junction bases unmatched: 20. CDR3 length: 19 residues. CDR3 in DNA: TGTGCCAGCAGACTACAGGGGGTCGGCTCGGGGGTGAGGAATCAGCCCCAGCATTTT. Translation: CASRLQGVGSGVRNQPQHF.

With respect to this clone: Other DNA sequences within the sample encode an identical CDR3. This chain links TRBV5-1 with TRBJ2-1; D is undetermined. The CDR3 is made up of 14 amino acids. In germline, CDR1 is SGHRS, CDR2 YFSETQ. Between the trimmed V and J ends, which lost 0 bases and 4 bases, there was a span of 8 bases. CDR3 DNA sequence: TGCGCCAGCAGCTTGGAAGGCGCGTACAATGAGCAGTTCTTC. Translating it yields CASSLEGAYNEQFF. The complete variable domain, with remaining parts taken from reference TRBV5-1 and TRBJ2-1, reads KAGVTQTPRYLIKTRGQQVTLSCSPISGHRSVSWYQQTPGQGLQFLFEYFSETQRNKGNFPGRFSGRQFSNSRSEMNVSTLELGDSALYLCASSLEGAYNEQFFGPGTRLTVL.

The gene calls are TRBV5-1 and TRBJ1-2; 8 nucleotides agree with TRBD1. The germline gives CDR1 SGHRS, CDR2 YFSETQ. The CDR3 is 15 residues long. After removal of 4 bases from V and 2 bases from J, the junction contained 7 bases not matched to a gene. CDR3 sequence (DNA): TGCGCCAGCAGCCCGGGGACAGGCGCCAACTATGGCTACACCTTC. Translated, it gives CASSPGTGANYGYTF.

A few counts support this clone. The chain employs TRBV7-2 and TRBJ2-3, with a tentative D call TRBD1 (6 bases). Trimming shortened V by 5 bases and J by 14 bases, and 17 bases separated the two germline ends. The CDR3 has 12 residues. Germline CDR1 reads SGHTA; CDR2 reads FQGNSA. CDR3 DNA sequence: TGTGCCAGCAGCCCCTGGGGGCCCTTGTCGTATTTT. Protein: CASSPWGPLSYF. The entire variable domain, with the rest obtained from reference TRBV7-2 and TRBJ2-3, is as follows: GAGVSQSPSNKVTEKGKDVELRCDPISGHTALYWYRQSLGQGLEFLIYFQGNSAPDKSGLPSDRFSAERTGGSVSTLTIQRTQQEDSAVYLCASSPWGPLSYFGPGTRLTVL.

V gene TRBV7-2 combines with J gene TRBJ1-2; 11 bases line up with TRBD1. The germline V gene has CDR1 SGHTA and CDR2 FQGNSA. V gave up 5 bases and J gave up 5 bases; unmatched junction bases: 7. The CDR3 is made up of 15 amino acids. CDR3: CASSRGTGGSYGYTF. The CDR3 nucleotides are TGTGCCAGCAGCCGCGGGACAGGGGGTTCTTATGGCTACACCTTC.

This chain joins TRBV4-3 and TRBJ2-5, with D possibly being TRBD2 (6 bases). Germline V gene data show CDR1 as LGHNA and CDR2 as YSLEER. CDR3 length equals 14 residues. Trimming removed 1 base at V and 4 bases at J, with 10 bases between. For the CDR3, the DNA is TGCGCCAGCAGCCAAGGGGTAGCGGCAGAGACCCAGTACTTC. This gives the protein CASSQGVAAETQYF.

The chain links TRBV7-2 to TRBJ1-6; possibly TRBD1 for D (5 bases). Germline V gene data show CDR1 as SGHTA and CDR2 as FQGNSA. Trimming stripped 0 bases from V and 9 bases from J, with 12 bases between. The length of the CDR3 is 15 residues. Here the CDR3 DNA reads TGTGCCAGCAGCTTAGCGCTTATGGGGGGTTCACCCCTCCACTTT. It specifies CASSLALMGGSPLHF.

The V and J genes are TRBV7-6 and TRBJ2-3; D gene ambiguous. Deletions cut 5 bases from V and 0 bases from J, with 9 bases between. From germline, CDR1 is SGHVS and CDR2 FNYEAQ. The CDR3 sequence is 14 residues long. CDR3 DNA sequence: TGTGCCAGCAGCCATCTAGGGAGCACAGATACGCAGTATTTT. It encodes CASSHLGSTDTQYF. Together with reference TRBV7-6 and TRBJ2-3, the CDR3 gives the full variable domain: GAGVSQSPRYKVTKRGQDVALRCDPISGHVSLYWYRQALGQGPEFLTYFNYEAQQDKSGLPNDRFSAERPEGSISTLTIQRTEQRDSAMYRCASSHLGSTDTQYFGPGTRLTVL.

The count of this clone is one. Here the CDR3 DNA reads TGCGCCAGCAGCCACGGGACTAGCGCAACTCTCTACGAGCAGTACTTC. This codes for CASSHGTSATLYEQYF. The V and J genes are TRBV4-1 and TRBJ2-7, with 10 bases identical to TRBD2. The CDR3 is 16 residues long. Germline V gene data show CDR1 as MGHRA and CDR2 as YSYEKL. V lost 3 bases to trimming and J lost 3 bases; unmatched junction nucleotides: 8.

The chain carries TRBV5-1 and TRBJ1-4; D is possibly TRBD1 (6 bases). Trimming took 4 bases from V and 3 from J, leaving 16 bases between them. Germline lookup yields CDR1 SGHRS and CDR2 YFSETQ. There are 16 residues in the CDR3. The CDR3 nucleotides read TGCGCCAGCAGCCTCGAACCACAGGGAGCTAATGAAAAACTGTTTTTT. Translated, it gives CASSLEPQGANEKLFF.